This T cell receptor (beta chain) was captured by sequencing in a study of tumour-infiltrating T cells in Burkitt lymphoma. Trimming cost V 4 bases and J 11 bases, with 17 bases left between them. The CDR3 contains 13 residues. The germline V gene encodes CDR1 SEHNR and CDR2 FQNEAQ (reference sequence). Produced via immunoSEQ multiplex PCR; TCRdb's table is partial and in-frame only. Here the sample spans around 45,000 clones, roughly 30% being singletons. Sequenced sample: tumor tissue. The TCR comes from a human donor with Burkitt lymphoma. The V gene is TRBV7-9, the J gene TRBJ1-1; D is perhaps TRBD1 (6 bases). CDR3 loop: CASSSEGGLGAFF. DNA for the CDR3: TGTGCCAGCAGCTCCGAGGGGGGGTTGGGCGCTTTCTTT.